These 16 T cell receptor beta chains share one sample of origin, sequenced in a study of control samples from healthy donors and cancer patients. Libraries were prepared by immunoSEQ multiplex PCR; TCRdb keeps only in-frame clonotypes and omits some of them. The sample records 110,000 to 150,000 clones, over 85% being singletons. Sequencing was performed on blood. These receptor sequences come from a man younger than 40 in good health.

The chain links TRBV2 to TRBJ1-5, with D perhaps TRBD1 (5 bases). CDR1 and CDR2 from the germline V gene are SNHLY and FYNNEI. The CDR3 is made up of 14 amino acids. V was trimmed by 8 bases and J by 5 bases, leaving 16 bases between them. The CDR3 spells CASLGQGRYQPQHF. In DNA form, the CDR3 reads TGTGCCAGCCTCGGGCAGGGTCGTTATCAGCCCCAGCATTTT.

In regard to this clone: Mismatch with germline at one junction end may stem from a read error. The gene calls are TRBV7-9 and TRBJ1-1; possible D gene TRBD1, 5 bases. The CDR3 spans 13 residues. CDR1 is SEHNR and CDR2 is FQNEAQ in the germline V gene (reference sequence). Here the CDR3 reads CASRLGQGYEAFF. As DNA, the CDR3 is TGTGCCAGCAGGTTAGGACAAGGCTATGAAGCTTTCTTT.

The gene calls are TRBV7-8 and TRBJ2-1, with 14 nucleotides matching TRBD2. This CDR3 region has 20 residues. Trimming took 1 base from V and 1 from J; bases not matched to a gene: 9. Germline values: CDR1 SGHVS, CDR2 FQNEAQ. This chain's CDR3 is CASSLGLAGGTTRSYNEQFF. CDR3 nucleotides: TGTGCCAGCAGCTTAGGACTAGCGGGAGGGACTACCAGGTCCTACAATGAGCAGTTCTTC. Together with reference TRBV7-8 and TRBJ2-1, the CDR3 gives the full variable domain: GAGVSQSPRYKVAKRGQDVALRCDPISGHVSLFWYQQALGQGPEFLTYFQNEAQLDKSGLPSDRFFAERPEGSVSTLKIQRTQQEDSAVYLCASSLGLAGGTTRSYNEQFFGPGTRLTVL.

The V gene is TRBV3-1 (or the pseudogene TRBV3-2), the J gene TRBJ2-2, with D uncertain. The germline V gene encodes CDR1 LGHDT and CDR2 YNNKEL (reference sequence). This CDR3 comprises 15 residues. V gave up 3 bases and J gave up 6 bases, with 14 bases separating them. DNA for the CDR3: TGTGCCAGCAGCCACGGGCTTTCGGTGTCCGGGGAGCTGTTTTTT. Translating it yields CASSHGLSVSGELFF.

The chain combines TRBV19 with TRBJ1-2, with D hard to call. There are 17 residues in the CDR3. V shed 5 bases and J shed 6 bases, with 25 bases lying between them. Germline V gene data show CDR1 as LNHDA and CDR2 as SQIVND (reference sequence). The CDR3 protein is CASSPRPQRSVGDGYTF. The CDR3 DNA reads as TGTGCCAGTAGTCCGCGTCCGCAAAGGTCGGTTGGTGATGGCTACACCTTC. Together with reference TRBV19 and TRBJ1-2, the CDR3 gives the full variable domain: DGGITQSPKYLFRKEGQNVTLSCEQNLNHDAMYWYRQDPGQGLRLIYYSQIVNDFQKGDIAEGYSVSREKKESFPLTVTSAQKNPTAFYLCASSPRPQRSVGDGYTFGSGTRLTVV.

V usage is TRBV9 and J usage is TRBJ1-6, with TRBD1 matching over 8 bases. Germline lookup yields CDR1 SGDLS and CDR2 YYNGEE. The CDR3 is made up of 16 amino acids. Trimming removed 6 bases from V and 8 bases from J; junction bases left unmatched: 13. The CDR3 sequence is CASNPDRAALYSPLHF. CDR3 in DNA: TGTGCCAGCAACCCGGACAGGGCGGCCCTTTATTCACCCCTCCACTTT.

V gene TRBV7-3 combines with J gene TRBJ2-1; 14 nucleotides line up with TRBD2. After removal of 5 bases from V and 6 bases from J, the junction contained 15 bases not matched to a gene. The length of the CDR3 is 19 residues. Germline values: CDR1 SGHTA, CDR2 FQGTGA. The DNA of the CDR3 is TGTGCCAGCAGCGTACGCCCTCCGGGACTAGCGGGAGAGGGCAATGAGCAGTTCTTC. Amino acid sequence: CASSVRPPGLAGEGNEQFF.

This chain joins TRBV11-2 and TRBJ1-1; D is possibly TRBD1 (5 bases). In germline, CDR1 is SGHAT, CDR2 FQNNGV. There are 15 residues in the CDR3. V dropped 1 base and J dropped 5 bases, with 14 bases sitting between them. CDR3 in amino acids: CASSLVLGGKTEAFF. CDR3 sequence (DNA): TGTGCCAGCAGCTTAGTCTTGGGGGGAAAAACTGAAGCTTTCTTT.

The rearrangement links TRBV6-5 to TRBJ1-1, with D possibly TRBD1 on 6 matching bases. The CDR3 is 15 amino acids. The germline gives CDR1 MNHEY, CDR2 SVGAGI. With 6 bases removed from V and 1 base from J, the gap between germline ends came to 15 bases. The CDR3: CASRGIRGANTEAFF. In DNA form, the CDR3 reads TGTGCCAGCAGGGGCATCAGGGGTGCGAACACTGAAGCTTTCTTT.

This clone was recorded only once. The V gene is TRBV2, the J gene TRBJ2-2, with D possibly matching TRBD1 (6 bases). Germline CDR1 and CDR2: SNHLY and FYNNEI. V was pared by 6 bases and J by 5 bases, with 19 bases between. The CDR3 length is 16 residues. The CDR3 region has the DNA TGTGCCAGCAGGGGGATGACAGGCCCGGGGACCGGGGAGCTGTTTTTT. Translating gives CASRGMTGPGTGELFF.

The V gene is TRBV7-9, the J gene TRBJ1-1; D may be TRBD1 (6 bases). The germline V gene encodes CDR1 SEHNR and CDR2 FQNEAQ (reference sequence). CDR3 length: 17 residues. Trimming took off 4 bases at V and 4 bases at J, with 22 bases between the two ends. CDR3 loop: CASSSRRTGRLGTEAFF. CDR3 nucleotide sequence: TGTGCCAGCAGCTCTAGAAGAACAGGGAGGTTGGGCACTGAAGCTTTCTTT.

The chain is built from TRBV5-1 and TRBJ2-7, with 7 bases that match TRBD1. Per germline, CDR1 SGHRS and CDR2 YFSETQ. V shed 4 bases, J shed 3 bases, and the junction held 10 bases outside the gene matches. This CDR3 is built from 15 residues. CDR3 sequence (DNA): TGCGCCAGCAGCCGACCGGGACAGCTAAACTACGAGCAGTACTTC. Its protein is CASSRPGQLNYEQYF.

In DNA form, the CDR3 reads TGTGCCAGCAGCCTAACAGGGGGCGAGGGGGGTGAGCAGTTCTTC. This sequence encodes CASSLTGGEGGEQFF. The V call is TRBV14, the J call TRBJ2-1; 9 positions agree with TRBD1. Per the germline V gene, CDR1 is SGHDN and CDR2 is FVKESK. With V trimmed by 4 bases and J by 9 bases, 10 bases remained unmatched. This CDR3 is 15 amino acids long.

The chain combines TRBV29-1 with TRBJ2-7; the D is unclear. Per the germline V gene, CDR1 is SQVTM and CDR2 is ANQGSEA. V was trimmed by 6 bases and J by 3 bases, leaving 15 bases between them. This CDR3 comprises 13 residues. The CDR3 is CSVDDGPNYEQYF. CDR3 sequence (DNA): TGCAGCGTCGATGATGGACCGAACTACGAGCAGTACTTC.

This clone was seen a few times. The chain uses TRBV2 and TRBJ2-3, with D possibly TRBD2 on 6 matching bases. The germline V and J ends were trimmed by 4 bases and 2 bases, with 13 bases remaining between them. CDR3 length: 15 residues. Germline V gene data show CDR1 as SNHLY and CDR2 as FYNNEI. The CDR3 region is CASSGEAQATDTQYF. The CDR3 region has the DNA TGTGCCAGCAGTGGGGAGGCCCAAGCCACAGATACGCAGTATTTT.

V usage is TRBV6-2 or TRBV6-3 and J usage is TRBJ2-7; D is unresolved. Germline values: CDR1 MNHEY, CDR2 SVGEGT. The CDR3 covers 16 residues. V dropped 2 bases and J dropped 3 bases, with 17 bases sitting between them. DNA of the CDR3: TGTGCCAGCAGTTACAACCTTCTAGGCACGCTCTACGAGCAGTACTTC. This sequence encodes CASSYNLLGTLYEQYF.